The clone carrying this T cell receptor (beta chain) was observed many times. The antigen is not known. Building of the TCR beta libraries involved iRepertoire HTBI primers and Arm-PCR of CDR3 regions. TCRdb re-called the multiplex PCR reads with MiXCR, one entry per CDR3 protein. The data show about 460,000 distinct CDR3 sequences, with around a fifth seen just once and roughly 13% held by the top ten. This entry is derived from a study of regulatory T cells in long-lasting Graves disease. Looking at the study overall: By definition, persistent Graves' disease involved antithyroid drugs for over 5 years alongside positive TSH receptor antibodies. Study results and limitations: Since the sample size was small, accuracy may have been reduced.

CDR3 length: 14 amino acids. V lost 7 bases, J lost 0 bases, and 12 bases lay in between. CDR1 is LNHDA, CDR2 SQIVND, per germline (reference sequence). The sample's time point: persistent/refractory GD, antithyroid drugs over 5 years with positive TRAb. The TCR library was made from RNA that had been extracted from PBMCs in TRIzol. The sequence derives from a female donor with Graves disease. The chain is built from TRBV19 and TRBJ1-1; D might be TRBD1 (5 bases). The sequencing used peripheral blood mononuclear cells (PBMCs), collected when the disease was refractory, from a patient treated with antithyroid drugs. CDR3: CASKTQDMNTEAFF. CDR3 sequence (DNA): TGTGCCAGTAAAACACAGGATATGAACACTGAAGCTTTCTTT.